One and the same sample provided the 6 T cell receptor beta chains below, sequenced in a study of OX40 agonist ivuxolimab in advanced cancers. The data were produced by immunoSEQ multiplex PCR, yet TCRdb's version contains in-frame clones alone and is incomplete. The sample has about 70,000 clones, roughly nine tenths seen once. The starting material was CD4+ or CD8+ T cells sorted from blood, obtained in a trial of the OX40 agonist ivuxolimab. These receptors were taken from an adult with an advanced solid tumor such as melanoma, head and neck, liver or kidney cancer.

This clone was observed once. V is TRBV29-1 and J is TRBJ2-4; weak D call: TRBD2 (5 bases). Deletions cut 6 bases from V and 1 base from J, with 13 bases between. The CDR3 is 14 amino acids. Germline CDR1 SQVTM, CDR2 ANQGSEA. CDR3 DNA: TGCAGCGTGGCCCCTTCGGGGGCCAAAAACATTCAGTACTTC. Its translation: CSVAPSGAKNIQYF.

The rearrangement links TRBV6-5 to TRBJ1-2; D unresolved. Trimming cost V 2 bases and J 3 bases, with 13 bases left between them. Germline CDR1 and CDR2: MNHEY and SVGAGI. CDR3 size: 15 residues. CDR3 protein: CASSYHSDADYGYTF. CDR3 nucleotide sequence: TGTGCCAGCAGTTACCACTCAGACGCGGACTATGGCTACACCTTC.

Only one count was recorded for this clone. The CDR3 sequence: CASRTGGSGYTF. CDR3 nucleotide sequence: TGTGCCAGCCGGACAGGGGGCAGTGGCTACACCTTC. This sequence joins TRBV19 and TRBJ1-2; the match to TRBD1 covers 11 bases. The V gene's germline CDR1 is LNHDA and CDR2 SQIVND (reference sequence). This CDR3 contains 12 residues. Germline trimming cut 9 bases from V and 7 bases from J; bases unmatched to any gene: 4.

This clone was counted once. The V gene is TRBV7-7, the J gene TRBJ2-5; TRBD1 aligns across 7 bases. The CDR3 is 15 amino acids. Germline V gene data show CDR1 as SSHAT and CDR2 as FNYEAQ (reference sequence). V gave up 6 bases and J gave up 1 base; unmatched junction bases: 8. The CDR3 bases are TGTGCCAGCAGTCGACAGGGCGCCTCCCAAGAGACCCAGTACTTC. It encodes CASSRQGASQETQYF. Full variable domain (missing parts from reference TRBV7-7 and TRBJ2-5): GAGVSQSPRYKVTKRGQDVTLRCDPISSHATLYWYQQALGQGPEFLTYFNYEAQPDKSGLPSDRFSAERPEGSISTLTIQRTEQRDSAMYRCASSRQGASQETQYFGPGTRLLVL.

The chain recombines TRBV5-4 with TRBJ1-2, with 7 bases lining up with TRBD1. J was trimmed by 2 bases and V by 0 bases; bases with no gene match: 7. The CDR3 is made up of 16 amino acids. Germline loops: CDR1 SGHNT, CDR2 YYREEE (reference sequence). This chain's CDR3 is CASSLGGGAGNYGYTF. CDR3 bases: TGTGCCAGCAGCTTGGGAGGGGGCGCGGGGAACTATGGCTACACCTTC.

The genes are TRBV19 and TRBJ2-7; D is possibly TRBD2 (5 bases). The germline V gene encodes CDR1 LNHDA and CDR2 SQIVND (reference sequence). This CDR3 is 13 amino acids long. V was pared by 6 bases and J by 2 bases, with 11 bases between. The CDR3 DNA sequence: TGTGCCAGTAGGGCGGGTCCTACCTACGAGCAGTACTTC. It is translated as CASRAGPTYEQYF.